This TCR beta chain is from a study of T cell changes during pregnancy in multiple sclerosis. The CDR3 length is 15 residues. Trimming left V 6 bases short and J 2 bases short, with 16 bases between. In germline, CDR1 is SNHLY, CDR2 FYNNEI. Sequenced by immunoSEQ multiplex PCR; TCRdb stores in-frame clones only, minus some. The sample consists of about 48,000 clones, approximately 95% of them appearing once. V is TRBV2 and J is TRBJ2-5, with a weak D call TRBD2 (5 bases). The origin of this receptor is a female donor with multiple sclerosis, enrolled in a pregnancy study. This material consisted of CD4+ T cells from peripheral blood mononuclear cells, taken in the first trimester of pregnancy. CDR3 in DNA: TGTGCCAGCAGCAGTCCCCGGGGAAATCAAGAGACCCAGTACTTC. This translates into CASSSPRGNQETQYF.